The TCR beta chain described here comes from a study of neurological immune-mediated disorders. Study at large: Among 34 multiple sclerosis patients, approximately 31 were relapsing-remitting and 3 were secondary progressive. Study-level findings and limits: Healthy controls had more TCR clonal expansion than multiple sclerosis, which showed the least, whereas HTLV-1-associated myelopathy showed the most.

This clonotype was picked up many times. The antigen is not known. Germline CDR1 reads SEHNR; CDR2 reads FQNEAQ (reference sequence). V lost 9 bases to trimming and J lost 3 bases; unmatched junction nucleotides: 8. The CDR3 runs 14 residues. 5'RACE with 10-nucleotide random UMIs generated the cDNA. TCRdb re-called the 5' RACE reads through MiXCR, storing one row per CDR3 protein. The table shows fewer than 85,000 distinct CDR3 sequences, with 4.8% occurring only once. Unsorted libraries came from 2 million PBMCs stored at -80 °C. The material sequenced was PBMCs. This chain connects TRBV7-9 to TRBJ2-1; 7 positions match TRBD2. This receptor was identified in a woman aged 70-85 years with multiple sclerosis. The chain's CDR3 is CASGVRGGYNEQFF. The DNA of the CDR3 is TGTGCCAGTGGGGTGCGCGGGGGCTACAATGAGCAGTTCTTC.